This T cell receptor (beta chain) was observed in a study of shared clonotypes between healthy human individuals. Study in general: Per donor, three plates held CD4 naive cells, three held CD4 memory, two held CD8 naive and one held CD8 memory. Study-level findings and limits: Having only a few donors restricted how much genetic and exposure-history diversity was captured. Clonotypes that were shared across a few donors made up around 5% of naive CD4 clonotypes.

Each sorted subset replicate got 200 ng genomic DNA, around 29,000 genomes. Sequenced by immunoSEQ multiplex PCR; TCRdb stores in-frame clones only, minus some. Altogether around 1.5 million clones are present, 95% to 99% being singletons, with the ten largest covering around 0.47%. CDR3 length: 14 residues. The germline gives CDR1 SQVTM, CDR2 ANQGSEA. Trimming removed 7 bases at V and 0 bases at J, with 15 bases between. On this clone: What it binds is not known.

Material for sequencing was naive CD4+ T cells sorted from blood. Subset in this sample: CD45RA+ positively selected. The gene calls are TRBV29-1 and TRBJ1-1, with D maybe TRBD1 (5 bases). This TCR was sampled from a man under 40 in good health. The CDR3 DNA reads as TGCAGCGCAAGAATGACAGACATGAACACTGAAGCTTTCTTT. Its protein product is CSARMTDMNTEAFF.